The 6 T cell receptor beta chains below all came from one sample that was sequenced in a study of human T cells and chemical hapten exposure. Described time point: pre-sensitization, week 0. This sample's treatment: therapeutic diphenylcyclopropenone sensitization with weekly scalp DPC. TCRdb called the RACE reads again in MiXCR, with one record for every CDR3 protein. The data show about 270,000 distinct CDR3 sequences, roughly 7.7% seen once. The sequenced sample was whole blood, obtained in connection with sensitization to the hapten diphenylcyclopropenone (DPC). These receptor sequences come from a man younger than 35 with alopecia areata. Some clones in this sample may be carry-over from other donors' samples.

This chain joins TRBV4-3 and TRBJ1-2; TRBD1 might be the D (6 bases). This CDR3 is built from 16 residues. Looked up from germline, CDR1 is LGHNA and CDR2 is YSLEER. Deletions cut 1 base from V and 6 bases from J, with 18 bases between. This chain's CDR3 is CASSQVASRTDNGYTF. DNA of the CDR3: TGCGCCAGCAGCCAAGTAGCTTCGCGGACAGACAATGGCTACACCTTC.

This clonotype showed up many times. The chain joins TRBV4-3 to TRBJ2-3; D call uncertain. Trimming pared 1 base from V and 1 base from J, leaving 15 bases between. The CDR3 contains 17 residues. Per the germline V gene, CDR1 is LGHNA and CDR2 is YSLEER. CDR3 region: CASSQGAVSRGTDTQYF. The DNA for the CDR3 is TGCGCCAGCAGCCAAGGGGCTGTGAGTCGCGGCACAGATACGCAGTATTTT.

This clonotype came up a few times. The V and J genes are TRBV7-9 and TRBJ1-4; the match to TRBD1 covers 7 bases. V was pared by 3 bases and J by 15 bases, with 10 bases of the junction left unmatched. The CDR3 has 13 amino acids. CDR1 SEHNR and CDR2 FQNEAQ come from the germline V gene (reference sequence). CDR3 loop: CASSFEGALDLFF. DNA of the CDR3: TGTGCCAGCAGCTTTGAGGGGGCCCTAGACTTGTTTTTT. The whole variable domain, remainder taken from reference TRBV7-9 and TRBJ1-4, is DTGVSQNPRHKITKRGQNVTFRCDPISEHNRLYWYRQTLGQGPEFLTYFQNEAQLEKSRLLSDRFSAERPKGSFSTLEIQRTEQGDSAMYLCASSFEGALDLFFGSGTQLSVL.

The chain is built from TRBV4-3 and TRBJ2-1; a possible D gene is TRBD1 (6 bases). The V gene lost 0 bases and the J gene lost 9 bases, with 18 bases spanning the gap. CDR1 is LGHNA, CDR2 YSLEER, per germline. The CDR3 spans 16 residues. The CDR3 loop reads CASSQDPSLRGAEQFF. The CDR3 DNA follows: TGCGCCAGCAGCCAAGACCCCTCCCTCAGGGGTGCTGAGCAGTTCTTC.

Many counts were recorded for this clonotype. The chain employs TRBV20-1 and TRBJ1-5; perhaps TRBD1 as D (5 bases). V was shortened by 3 bases and J by 1 base, with 7 bases between the two germline ends. This CDR3 comprises 13 residues. The germline V gene encodes CDR1 DFQATT and CDR2 SNEGSKA (reference sequence). Here the CDR3 DNA reads TGCAGTGCTAGGGACACCAGCAATCAGCCCCAGCATTTT. Protein: CSARDTSNQPQHF.

This clonotype has ten or more counts. The chain carries TRBV11-2 and TRBJ2-5; D is tentatively TRBD1 or TRBD2 (5 bases each). Trimming removed 8 bases at V and 5 bases at J, with 12 bases between. Germline V gene lookup returns CDR1 SGHAT and CDR2 FQNNGV. The CDR3 has 12 residues. This CDR3 is CASGGEVETQYF. For the CDR3, the DNA is TGTGCCAGCGGGGGAGAAGTGGAGACCCAGTACTTC. Full variable domain (missing parts from reference TRBV11-2 and TRBJ2-5): EAGVAQSPRYKIIEKRQSVAFWCNPISGHATLYWYQQILGQGPKLLIQFQNNGVVDDSQLPKDRFSAERLKGVDSTLKIQPAKLEDSAVYLCASGGEVETQYFGPGTRLLVL.